This TCR beta chain derives from a study of beta chain features in type 1 diabetes. Study background: Similarity in age, gender and cell yields was seen between patients and healthy donors. Study results and limitations: Reduced insertions and increased deletions marked VDJ junctions in type 1 diabetes patients.

Averaging roughly 100 mL, one heparinised blood draw was given by each donor. Each of the sorted populations had a purity greater than 98%. Expressed TCRB transcripts were sequenced after all isolated RNA was converted to cDNA. Libraries were prepared by immunoSEQ multiplex PCR; TCRdb keeps only in-frame clonotypes and omits some of them. The sample holds around 500,000 clones, around 10% seen once. Points on this clone: Its antigen is currently unknown.

This CDR3 has 16 amino acids. Germline V gives CDR1 LGHNA, CDR2 YSLEER. The V and J ends lost 1 base and 7 bases respectively, with 19 bases between them. The chain couples TRBV4-3 to TRBJ1-2, with unresolved D. Sample: naive CD4+ T cells from blood. The source is a woman aged 18-29 years in good health. CDR3 sequence: CASSQVAKKMDSGYTF. The CDR3 DNA reads as TGCGCCAGCAGCCAAGTGGCGAAGAAAATGGATAGTGGCTACACCTTC.